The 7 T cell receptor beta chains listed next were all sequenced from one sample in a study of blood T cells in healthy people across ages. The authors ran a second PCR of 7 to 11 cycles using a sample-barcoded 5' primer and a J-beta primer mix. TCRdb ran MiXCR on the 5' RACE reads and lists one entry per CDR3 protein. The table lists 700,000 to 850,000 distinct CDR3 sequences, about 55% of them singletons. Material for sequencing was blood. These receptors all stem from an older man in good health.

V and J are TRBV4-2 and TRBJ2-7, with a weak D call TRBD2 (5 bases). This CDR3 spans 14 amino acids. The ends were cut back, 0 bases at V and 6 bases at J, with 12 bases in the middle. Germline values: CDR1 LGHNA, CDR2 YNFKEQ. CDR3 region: CASSQDWESGEQYF. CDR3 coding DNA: TGTGCCAGCAGCCAAGATTGGGAGTCTGGCGAGCAGTACTTC.

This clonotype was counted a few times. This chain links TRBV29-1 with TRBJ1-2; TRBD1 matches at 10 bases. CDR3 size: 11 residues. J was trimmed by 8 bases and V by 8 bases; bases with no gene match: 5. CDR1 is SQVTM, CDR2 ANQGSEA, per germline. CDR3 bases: TGCAGCACCTGGACAGGGGGGGGCTACACCTTC. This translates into CSTWTGGGYTF.

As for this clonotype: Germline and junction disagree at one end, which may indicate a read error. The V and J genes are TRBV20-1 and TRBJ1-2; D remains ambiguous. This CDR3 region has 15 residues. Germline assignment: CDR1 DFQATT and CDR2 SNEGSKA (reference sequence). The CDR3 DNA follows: TGCAGTGCTAGAGGCGGGCTAAATTCGGGATATGGCTGCACCTTC. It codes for CSARGGLNSGYGCTF.

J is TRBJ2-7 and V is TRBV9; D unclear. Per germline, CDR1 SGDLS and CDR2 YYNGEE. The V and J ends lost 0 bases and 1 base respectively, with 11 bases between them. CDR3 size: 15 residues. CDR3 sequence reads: CASSVAGHSSYEQYF. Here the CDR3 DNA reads TGTGCCAGCAGCGTAGCTGGGCATAGTTCCTACGAGCAGTACTTC.

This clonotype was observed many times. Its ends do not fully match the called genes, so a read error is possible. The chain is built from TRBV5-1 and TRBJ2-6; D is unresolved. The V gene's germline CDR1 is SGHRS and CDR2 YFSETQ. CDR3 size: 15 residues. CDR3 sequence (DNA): TGTGCCAGCAGCTTGGTGGGGTCTGGGGCCAACGTCCTGACTTTC. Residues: CASSLVGSGANVLTF.

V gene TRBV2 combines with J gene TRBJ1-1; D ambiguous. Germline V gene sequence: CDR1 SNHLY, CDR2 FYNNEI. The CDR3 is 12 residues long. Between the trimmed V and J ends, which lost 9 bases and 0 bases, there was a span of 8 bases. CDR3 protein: CASTLMNTEAFF. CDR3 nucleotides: TGTGCCAGTACGCTAATGAACACTGAAGCTTTCTTT.

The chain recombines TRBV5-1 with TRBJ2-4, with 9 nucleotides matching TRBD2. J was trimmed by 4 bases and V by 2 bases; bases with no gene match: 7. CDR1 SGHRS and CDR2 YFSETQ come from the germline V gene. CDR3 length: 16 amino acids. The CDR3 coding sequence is TGCGCCAGCAGCTTCCTAGCGGGAACAGGGAAAAACATTCAGTACTTC. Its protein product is CASSFLAGTGKNIQYF.